This T cell receptor beta chain was found in a study of T cells in localized non-small cell lung cancer. Measured with immunoSEQ multiplex PCR; TCRdb has only the in-frame clones, and not every one. The sample yields about 1,500 clones, 24% seen once. The CDR3 has 12 amino acids. The germline gives CDR1 SGHDN, CDR2 FVKESK. Trimming removed 2 bases at V and 5 bases at J, with 6 bases between. The rearrangement links TRBV14 to TRBJ1-2; D is unclear. Material: normal lung tissue next to the tumor, obtained before any cancer treatment. The sequence was collected from a male donor older than 55 with stage II squamous cell lung carcinoma. CDR3 amino acids: CASSQREYGYTF. The CDR3 coding sequence is TGTGCCAGCAGCCAACGCGAATATGGCTACACCTTC.